The source of this TCR beta chain is a study of OX40 agonist ivuxolimab in advanced cancers. The overall study: Dose-escalation patients were diagnosed with hepatocellular carcinoma, melanoma, renal cell cancer or head and neck cancer. Findings and caveats of the study: Low normalized T-cell clonal expansion was additionally recorded for some nonresponders. Partial responders receiving 0.1-3.0 mg/kg showed among the lowest clonal expansion.

Patients were ruled out by autoimmune disease history or systemic immunosuppression. TCRdb keeps only in-frame clones here, not all; method: immunoSEQ multiplex PCR. The profile shows tens of thousands of clones, roughly 83% of them singletons. CDR1 LGHNA and CDR2 YSLEER come from the germline V gene. The V and J ends lost 4 bases and 3 bases, in that order; junction bases with no gene match: 5. This CDR3 has 16 residues. Note on this clone: Its cognate antigen is unknown.

The TCR comes from an adult with an advanced solid tumor such as melanoma, head and neck, liver or kidney cancer. The source material was CD4+ or CD8+ T cells sorted from blood, sampled in a trial of the OX40 agonist ivuxolimab. The chain is built from TRBV4-3 and TRBJ2-1; TRBD2 matches 11 bases. Written as DNA, the CDR3 is TGCGCCAGCAGCCGTACTAGCGGGGGCGGCTACAATGAGCAGTTCTTC. It specifies CASSRTSGGGYNEQFF.